The present T cell receptor (beta chain) was sequenced within a study of T cells after posttransplantation cyclophosphamide. Findings of the study overall: TRB clonality was highly associated with recipient CMV seropositivity and reactivation. Tissue-infiltrating T cells from skin or gut overlapped little with blood T cells. Donor CD8+ memory clones often dominated recipient blood repertoires at later times.

Peripheral blood was collected from the related graft donor on the marrow donation day. This clone was counted many times. The target antigen is unknown. Here immunoSEQ multiplex PCR was the method, and the copy in TCRdb shows in-frame clones only, minus some. The repertoire shows 30,000 to 45,000 clones, none seen only once; the top ten take around 1.2%. Germline trimming cut 0 bases from V and 6 bases from J; bases unmatched to any gene: 17. This CDR3 comprises 17 residues. Germline assignment: CDR1 GTSNPN and CDR2 SVGIG (reference sequence). Sample: PBMCs. The rearrangement uses TRBV30 and TRBJ2-7; the match to TRBD1 covers 7 bases. This clonotype was obtained from a girl aged 5 to 17 in good health, CMV-negative, and a related stem cell transplant donor. CDR3 bases: TGTGCCTGGAGTGTAAACGTTCACCGACAGGGTTCGGCCGAGCAGTACTTC. This translates into CAWSVNVHRQGSAEQYF.